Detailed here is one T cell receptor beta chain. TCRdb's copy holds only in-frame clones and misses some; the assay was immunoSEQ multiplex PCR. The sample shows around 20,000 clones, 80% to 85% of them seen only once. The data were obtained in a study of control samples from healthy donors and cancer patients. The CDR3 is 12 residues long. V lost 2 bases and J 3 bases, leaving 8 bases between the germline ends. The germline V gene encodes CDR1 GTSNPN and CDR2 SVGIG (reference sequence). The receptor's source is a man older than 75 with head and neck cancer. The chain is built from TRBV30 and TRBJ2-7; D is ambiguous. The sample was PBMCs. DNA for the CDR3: TGTGCCTGGAGTTCCTTGAGCTACGAGCAGTACTTC. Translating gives CAWSSLSYEQYF.